Below, 22 T cell receptor beta chains from the same sample are listed, as sequenced in a study of Ad26.COV2.S vaccination and SARS-CoV-2 variants. Libraries were prepared by immunoSEQ multiplex PCR; TCRdb keeps only in-frame clonotypes and omits some of them. The sample lists about 410,000 clones; 92% were seen once. Specified treatment: around 19 received Ad26.COV2.S at low or high dose, single or two shots; about 5 received placebo; per-sample allocation not given. Sampling took place 63 days after the first vaccine or placebo injection. The sample in question was peripheral blood, obtained in a trial of Ad26.COV2.S vaccine versus placebo. These receptors were collected from a person between 18 and 60 years old who received the Ad26.COV2.S COVID-19 vaccine or a placebo.

V and J are TRBV9 and TRBJ1-3; D is possibly TRBD1 (5 bases). The germline gives CDR1 SGDLS, CDR2 YYNGEE. This CDR3 comprises 16 residues. V shed 4 bases and J shed 0 bases, with 14 bases lying between them. This chain's CDR3 is CASSQGSTGSGNTIYF. In nucleotides, the CDR3 is TGTGCCAGCAGCCAAGGCTCAACAGGCTCTGGAAACACCATATATTTT.

This clone appeared a few times. The chain recombines TRBV19 with TRBJ1-2, with TRBD1 matching over 7 bases. With 0 bases clipped from V and 4 bases from J, the junction kept 8 bases outside the gene matches. The CDR3 has 16 amino acids. CDR1 is LNHDA and CDR2 is SQIVND in the germline V gene (reference sequence). CDR3 DNA: TGTGCCAGTAGTATAGAGGGGGGACAGCGGGTCTATGGCTACACCTTC. Translating gives CASSIEGGQRVYGYTF.

This chain connects TRBV4-1 to TRBJ1-2; D is undetermined. Germline CDR1 reads MGHRA; CDR2 reads YSYEKL. The CDR3 is 13 amino acids. The germline V and J ends were trimmed by 0 bases and 6 bases, with 8 bases remaining between them. CDR3 sequence: CASSQEIRDGYTF. The CDR3 DNA reads TGCGCCAGCAGCCAAGAAATAAGGGATGGCTACACCTTC.

The CDR3 sequence is CASSVARTGRTPGANVLTF. DNA of the CDR3: TGTGCCAGCAGCGTAGCCCGGACAGGGAGAACCCCTGGGGCCAACGTCCTGACTTTC. V and J are TRBV9 and TRBJ2-6; 8 nucleotides match TRBD1. From germline, CDR1 is SGDLS and CDR2 YYNGEE. The V and J ends lost 0 bases and 2 bases, in that order; junction bases with no gene match: 10. The CDR3 has 19 residues.

The chain couples TRBV6-5 to TRBJ2-5; TRBD1 matches at 7 bases. The CDR3 spans 14 residues. From germline, CDR1 is MNHEY and CDR2 SVGAGI. The J segment lost 4 bases and the V segment lost 7 bases, leaving 9 bases of the junction unmatched. Here the CDR3 DNA reads TGTGCCAGCAAAGCCGGACAGGCCGGAGAGACCCAGTACTTC. Amino acids: CASKAGQAGETQYF.

J is TRBJ2-5 and V is TRBV3-1 (or the pseudogene TRBV3-2), with D unresolved. Per the germline V gene, CDR1 is LGHDT and CDR2 is YNNKEL (reference sequence). V dropped 2 bases and J dropped 7 bases, with 14 bases sitting between them. The length of the CDR3 is 14 residues. CDR3 nucleotides: TGTGCCAGCAGCCAATCGGGTTCCGCCGGGACCCAGTACTTC. The encoded protein is CASSQSGSAGTQYF.

V usage is TRBV4-3 and J usage is TRBJ2-4, with 10 bases fitting TRBD1. This CDR3 spans 15 amino acids. V lost 0 bases to trimming and J lost 6 bases; unmatched junction nucleotides: 2. The germline V gene has CDR1 LGHNA and CDR2 YSLEER. The CDR3 DNA is TGCGCCAGCAGCCAAGATCGGGACAGGGGAAACATTCAGTACTTC. Protein sequence: CASSQDRDRGNIQYF.

This chain uses TRBV12-3 or TRBV12-4 with TRBJ1-1, with D maybe TRBD1 (5 bases). The length of the CDR3 is 13 residues. Trimming took off 5 bases at V and 1 base at J, with 8 bases between the two ends. In DNA, the CDR3 is TGTGCCAGCAGTATACAGGAGAACACTGAAGCTTTCTTT. Translation gives CASSIQENTEAFF.

CDR3 region: CSVRLGGEHTGELFF. The CDR3 DNA sequence: TGCAGCGTCCGCCTGGGAGGGGAACACACCGGGGAGCTGTTTTTT. The rearrangement links TRBV29-1 to TRBJ2-2, with 7 bases aligning to TRBD2. V was clipped by 6 bases and J by 3 bases; unmatched bases: 10. The germline V gene encodes CDR1 SQVTM and CDR2 ANQGSEA. The CDR3 runs 15 residues.

The chain carries TRBV27 and TRBJ1-1, with TRBD1 matching 7 bases. There are 15 residues in the CDR3. The germline V gene encodes CDR1 MNHEY and CDR2 SMNVEV (reference sequence). V lost 2 bases and J lost 4; bases outside the gene matches: 7. The CDR3 region has the DNA TGTGCCAGCAGTTTAGTCCCGGACAGGTCCACTGAAGCTTTCTTT. Its translation: CASSLVPDRSTEAFF.

The chain recombines TRBV2 with TRBJ2-3; D is undetermined. This CDR3 region has 16 residues. Germline V gene data show CDR1 as SNHLY and CDR2 as FYNNEI. V lost 2 bases and J lost 3, with 15 bases in between. The CDR3, as DNA: TGTGCCAGCAGTGAACGGGTTGGCGTGGGGACAGATACGCAGTATTTT. Protein sequence: CASSERVGVGTDTQYF.

J is TRBJ1-1 and V is TRBV29-1; D possibly corresponds to TRBD1 (6 bases). Germline CDR1 reads SQVTM; CDR2 reads ANQGSEA. The CDR3 runs to 11 residues. V was trimmed by 6 bases and J by 11 bases, leaving 16 bases between them. CDR3 protein: CSVQGGLGAFF. The CDR3, as DNA: TGCAGCGTCCAAGGGGGACTTGGGGCTTTCTTT.

This chain links TRBV19 with TRBJ2-1; D is possibly TRBD1 (6 bases). The CDR3 has 13 amino acids. Germline loops: CDR1 LNHDA, CDR2 SQIVND (reference sequence). Trimming took 8 bases from V and 1 from J, leaving 9 bases between them. The CDR3 nucleotides read TGTGCCAGTGGGACACCTTCCTACAATGAGCAGTTCTTC. It yields the protein CASGTPSYNEQFF.

The chain carries TRBV10-1 and TRBJ2-7; TRBD1 might be the D (6 bases). The CDR3 consists of 17 residues. Per germline, CDR1 WNHNN and CDR2 SYGVQD (reference sequence). V dropped 0 bases and J dropped 4 bases, with 19 bases sitting between them. The CDR3 spells CASSESGSTGNAYEQYF. As DNA, the CDR3 is TGCGCCAGCAGTGAGTCCGGTAGTACAGGGAATGCATACGAGCAGTACTTC.

The rearrangement uses TRBV7-2 and TRBJ1-2, with no clear D. V gave up 5 bases and J gave up 4 bases, with 14 bases separating them. The CDR3 is made up of 14 amino acids. Germline CDR1 and CDR2: SGHTA and FQGNSA. Written as DNA, the CDR3 is TGTGCCAGCAGCGCTACGAGACTGGGCTATGGCTACACCTTC. Its translation: CASSATRLGYGYTF.

This clone was seen only once. The chain is built from TRBV3-1 (or the pseudogene TRBV3-2) and TRBJ2-7, with D tentatively TRBD1 or TRBD2 (6 bases each). The CDR3 consists of 16 residues. The germline gives CDR1 LGHDT, CDR2 YNNKEL (reference sequence). V was shortened by 1 base and J by 0 bases, with 13 bases between the two germline ends. The CDR3 nucleotides are TGTGCCAGCAGCCAAGGGGGGGCCGTGAGCTCCTACGAGCAGTACTTC. Translated, it gives CASSQGGAVSSYEQYF.

This clone was seen a single time. Other DNA sequences in the same sample also yield this CDR3. V and J are TRBV18 and TRBJ2-5; no clear D. The CDR3 sequence is 12 residues long. Trimming left V 2 bases short and J 2 bases short, with 3 bases between. CDR1 and CDR2 from the germline V gene are KGHSH and LQKENI. The CDR3 DNA reads as TGTGCCAGCTCACCAAATCAAGAGACCCAGTACTTC. As protein: CASSPNQETQYF.

The chain carries TRBV21-1 and TRBJ2-3; the tabulated D call, TRBD1, remains unverified against the DNA. TRBV21-1 is a recognized pseudogene. The CDR3 consists of 21 residues. The CDR3 DNA reads as TGTGCCAGCAGCATAGATCAGATATTCAGGACAGGGGGGTCTGTCCCAGATACGCAGTATTTT. Its protein is CASSIDQIFRTGGSVPDTQYF.

This sequence joins TRBV5-4 and TRBJ1-2; D ambiguous. Germline CDR1 is SGHNT and CDR2 is YYREEE (reference sequence). The CDR3 covers 16 residues. Trimming removed 3 bases from V and 7 bases from J, with 22 bases in between. The CDR3 nucleotides read TGTGCCAGCAGCTCCGGTGGAGGGATCACATCTTCTGGCTACACCTTC. Amino acids: CASSSGGGITSSGYTF.

The chain employs TRBV7-9 and TRBJ2-4, with D uncertain. V lost 0 bases to trimming and J lost 9 bases, with 12 bases between them. This CDR3 spans 14 amino acids. CDR1 and CDR2 from the germline V gene are SEHNR and FQNEAQ (reference sequence). DNA of the CDR3: TGTGCCAGCAGCTTAGCCGACAATTTTGGCATTCAGTACTTC. This sequence encodes CASSLADNFGIQYF.

This clone was recorded once. The V call is TRBV9, the J call TRBJ1-6; D might be TRBD1 (5 bases). In germline, CDR1 is SGDLS, CDR2 YYNGEE. With 1 base removed from V and 9 bases from J, the gap between germline ends came to 14 bases. CDR3 length equals 15 residues. The CDR3 here is CASSVQGYFGSPLHF. The CDR3 DNA sequence: TGTGCCAGCAGCGTACAGGGTTACTTTGGTTCACCCCTCCACTTT.

The gene calls are TRBV2 and TRBJ1-1; D gene uncertain. Trimming took 4 bases from V and 9 from J, leaving 15 bases between them. Germline V gene sequence: CDR1 SNHLY, CDR2 FYNNEI. The CDR3 contains 13 residues. CDR3 nucleotides: TGTGCCAGCAGTGGTTTAGGTTCACTGAAAGCTTTCTTT. Amino acids: CASSGLGSLKAFF.